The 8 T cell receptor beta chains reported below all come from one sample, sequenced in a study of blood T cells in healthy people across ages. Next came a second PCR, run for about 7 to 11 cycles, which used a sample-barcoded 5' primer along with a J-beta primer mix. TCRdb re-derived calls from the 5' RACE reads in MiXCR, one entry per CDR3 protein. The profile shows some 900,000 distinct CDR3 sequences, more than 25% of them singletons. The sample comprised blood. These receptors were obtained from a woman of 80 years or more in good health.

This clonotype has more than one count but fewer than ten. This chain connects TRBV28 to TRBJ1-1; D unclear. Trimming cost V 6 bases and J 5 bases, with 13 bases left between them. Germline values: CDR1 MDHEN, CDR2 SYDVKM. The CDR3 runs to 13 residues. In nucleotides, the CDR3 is TGTGCCAGCAGCCCTATACTAGGGACTGAAGCTTTCTTT. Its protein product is CASSPILGTEAFF.

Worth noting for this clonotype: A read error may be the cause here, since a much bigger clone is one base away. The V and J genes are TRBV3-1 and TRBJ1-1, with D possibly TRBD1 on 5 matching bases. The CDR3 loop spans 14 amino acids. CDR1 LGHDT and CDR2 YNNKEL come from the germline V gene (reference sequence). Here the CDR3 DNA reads TGTGCCAGCAGCCAAGCAGGGAGGAACACTAAAGCTTTCTTT. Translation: CASSQAGRNTKAFF.

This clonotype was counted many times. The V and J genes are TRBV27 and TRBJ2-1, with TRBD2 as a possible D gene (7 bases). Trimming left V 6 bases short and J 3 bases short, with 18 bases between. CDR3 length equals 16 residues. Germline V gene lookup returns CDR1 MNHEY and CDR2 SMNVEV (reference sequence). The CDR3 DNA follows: TGTGCCAGCAGACAAACGGGCGGGGGCGTCTACAATGAGCAGTTCTTC. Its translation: CASRQTGGGVYNEQFF.

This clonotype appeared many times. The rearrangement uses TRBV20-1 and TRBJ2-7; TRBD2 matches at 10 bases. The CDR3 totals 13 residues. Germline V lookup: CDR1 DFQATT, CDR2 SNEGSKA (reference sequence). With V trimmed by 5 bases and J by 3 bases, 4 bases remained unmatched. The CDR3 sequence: CSARTSGFYEQYF. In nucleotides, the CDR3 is TGCAGTGCTCGGACTAGCGGATTCTACGAGCAGTACTTC.

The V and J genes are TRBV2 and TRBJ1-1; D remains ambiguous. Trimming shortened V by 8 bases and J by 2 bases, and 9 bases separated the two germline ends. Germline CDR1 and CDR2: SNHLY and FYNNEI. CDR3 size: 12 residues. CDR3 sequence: CASGVANTEAFF. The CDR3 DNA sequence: TGTGCCAGCGGGGTGGCAAACACTGAAGCTTTCTTT.

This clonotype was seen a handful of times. In nucleotides, the CDR3 is TGTGCCTGGAGTGTCGGCGTTTATCAGCCCCAGCATTTT. Its translation is CAWSVGVYQPQHF. The rearrangement links TRBV30 to TRBJ1-5; D unresolved. Trimming took 0 bases from V and 5 from J, leaving 8 bases between them. CDR1 GTSNPN and CDR2 SVGIG come from the germline V gene (reference sequence). There are 13 residues in the CDR3.

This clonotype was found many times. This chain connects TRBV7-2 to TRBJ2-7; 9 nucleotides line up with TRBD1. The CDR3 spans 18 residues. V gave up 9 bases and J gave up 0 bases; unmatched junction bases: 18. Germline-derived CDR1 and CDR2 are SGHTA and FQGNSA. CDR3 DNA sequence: TGTGCCAGTCCAGAAGTGCGACAGGGGGTTCCTAGCTCCTACGAGCAGTACTTC. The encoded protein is CASPEVRQGVPSSYEQYF.

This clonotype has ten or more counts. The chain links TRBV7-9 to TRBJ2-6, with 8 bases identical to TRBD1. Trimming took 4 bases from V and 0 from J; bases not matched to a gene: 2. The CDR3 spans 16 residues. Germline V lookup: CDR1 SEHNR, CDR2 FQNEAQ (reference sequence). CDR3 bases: TGTGCCAGCAGCTCCACAGGGGGCTCTGGGGCCAACGTCCTGACTTTC. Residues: CASSSTGGSGANVLTF. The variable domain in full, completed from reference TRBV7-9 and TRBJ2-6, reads DTGVSQNPRHKITKRGQNVTFRCDPISEHNRLYWYRQTLGQGPEFLTYFQNEAQLEKSRLLSDRFSAERPKGSFSTLEIQRTEQGDSAMYLCASSSTGGSGANVLTFGAGSRLTVL.